This entry describes one TCR beta chain. Method: immunoSEQ multiplex PCR; TCRdb's copy keeps in-frame clones and lacks some. The sample holds 120,000 or so clones, roughly 87% seen once. This sample is part of a study of T cell responses to AZD1222 COVID-19 vaccine. This specimen was peripheral blood, taken on day 0 of AZD1222 vaccination. The clonotype comes from an adult in good health.

For the CDR3, the DNA is TGTGCCAGCTCACTCGCTGGGGCCAACGTCCTGACTTTC. This sequence encodes CASSLAGANVLTF. The gene calls are TRBV18 and TRBJ2-6; D not certain. Trimming took off 4 bases at V and 2 bases at J, with 3 bases between the two ends. This CDR3 spans 13 amino acids. Per germline, CDR1 KGHSH and CDR2 LQKENI. Drawing the rest from reference TRBV18 and TRBJ2-6, the complete variable domain is NAGVMQNPRHLVRRRGQEARLRCSPMKGHSHVYWYRQLPEEGLKFMVYLQKENIIDESGMPKERFSAEFPKEGPSILRIQQVVRGDSAAYFCASSLAGANVLTFGAGSRLTVL.